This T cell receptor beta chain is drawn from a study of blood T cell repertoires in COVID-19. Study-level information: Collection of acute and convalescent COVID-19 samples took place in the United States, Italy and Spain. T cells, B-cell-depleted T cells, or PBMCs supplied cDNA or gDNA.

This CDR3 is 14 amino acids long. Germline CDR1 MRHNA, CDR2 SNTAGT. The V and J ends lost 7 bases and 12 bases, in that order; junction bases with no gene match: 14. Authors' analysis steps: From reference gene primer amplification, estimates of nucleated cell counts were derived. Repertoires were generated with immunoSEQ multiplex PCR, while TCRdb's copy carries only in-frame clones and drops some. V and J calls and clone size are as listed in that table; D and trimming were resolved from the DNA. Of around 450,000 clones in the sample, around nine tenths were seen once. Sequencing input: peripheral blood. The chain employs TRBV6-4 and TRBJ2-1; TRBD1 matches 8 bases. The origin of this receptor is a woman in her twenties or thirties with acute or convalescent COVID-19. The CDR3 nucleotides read TGTGCCAGCACCCTGACAGGGGTAGAAGTGGGGCAGTTCTTC. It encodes CASTLTGVEVGQFF.